This TCR beta chain was sequenced for a study of cytomegalovirus exposure and HLA in healthy donors. The junction had 3 bases not matched to a gene; V was cut back by 5 bases and J by 4 bases. The CDR3 is 13 amino acids. Per the germline V gene, CDR1 is MNHEY and CDR2 is SVGAGI. This clone came up a few times. Its antigen is as yet unknown. Vbeta (60) and Jbeta (13) primers were used in the PCR. The data were produced by immunoSEQ multiplex PCR, yet TCRdb's version contains in-frame clones alone and is incomplete. The sample lists 210,000 or so clones, roughly 81% occurring once. Overall study results and limits: Earlier analysis found most TCR beta V segments productive about 87% or about 30% of the time. A later analysis linked a missense DCLRE1C variant to TCR beta V- and J-gene trimming.

The sample taken for sequencing was PBMCs. The chain employs TRBV6-5 and TRBJ2-5, with 8 bases that match TRBD2. This TCR was recovered from a girl aged 2 to 9 in good health and CMV-seronegative. The CDR3 nucleotides are TGTGCCAGCAGTGAGGCGGGAGGAGAGACCCAGTACTTC. Translation gives CASSEAGGETQYF.